This T cell receptor beta chain was sequenced for a study of blood T cell repertoires in COVID-19. On the study more broadly: Nucleic acid was either cDNA or gDNA, and it came from T cells, B-cell-depleted T cells, or PBMCs.

Clones were sequenced by immunoSEQ multiplex PCR, and TCRdb holds only the in-frame ones, with some missing. The table includes some 200,000 clones, around 80% detected once. The CDR3 loop spans 14 amino acids. Germline V gene sequence: CDR1 SGHVS, CDR2 FQNEAQ. Trimming took off 1 base at V and 2 bases at J, with 8 bases between the two ends. The source material was peripheral blood. This clonotype was sampled from a woman between 35 and 50 years old with acute or convalescent COVID-19. This sequence joins TRBV7-8 and TRBJ1-2; maybe TRBD1 (5 bases). As DNA, the CDR3 is TGTGCCAGCAGCTTAGAGCGGGGGAACTATGGCTACACCTTC. Translated, it gives CASSLERGNYGYTF.